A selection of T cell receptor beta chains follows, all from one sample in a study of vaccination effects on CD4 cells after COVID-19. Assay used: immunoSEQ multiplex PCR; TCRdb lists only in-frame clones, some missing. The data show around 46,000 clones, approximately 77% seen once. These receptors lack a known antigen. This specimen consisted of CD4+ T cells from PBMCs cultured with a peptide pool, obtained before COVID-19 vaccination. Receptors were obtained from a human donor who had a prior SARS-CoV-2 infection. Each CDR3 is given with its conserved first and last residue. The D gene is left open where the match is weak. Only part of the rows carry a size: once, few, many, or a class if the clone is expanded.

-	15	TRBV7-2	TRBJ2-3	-	CASNPKGPARGTQYF	TGTGCCAGCAACCCGAAGGGCCCGGCGCGGGGTACGCAGTATTTT
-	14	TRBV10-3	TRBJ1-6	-	CAISEAGGDSPLHF	TGTGCCATCAGTGAGGCGGGGGGAGATTCACCCCTCCACTTT
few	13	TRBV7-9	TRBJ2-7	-	CASSLDSPYEQYF	TGTGCCAGCAGCTTAGACAGTCCCTACGAGCAGTACTTC
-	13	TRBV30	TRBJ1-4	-	CAWRRSQAEKLFF	TGTGCCTGGAGACGGTCCCAGGCGGAAAAACTGTTTTTT
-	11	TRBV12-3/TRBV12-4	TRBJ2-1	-	CASSWTFIQFF	TGTGCCAGCAGCTGGACTTTTATTCAGTTCTTC
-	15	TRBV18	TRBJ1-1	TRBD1	CASSPGQGFGTEAFF	TGTGCCAGCTCCCCGGGACAGGGGTTCGGCACTGAAGCTTTCTTT
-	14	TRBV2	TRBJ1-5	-	CASSGWSVDQPQHF	TGTGCCAGCAGTGGGTGGTCAGTAGATCAGCCCCAGCATTTT
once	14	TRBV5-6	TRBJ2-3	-	CASSLVWSTDTQYF	TGTGCCAGCAGCTTAGTATGGAGCACAGATACGCAGTATTTT
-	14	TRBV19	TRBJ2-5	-	CASSISRFQETQYF	TGTGCCAGTAGTATTTCCAGATTCCAAGAGACCCAGTACTTC
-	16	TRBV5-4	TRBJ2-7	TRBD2	CASSLSGRAGSYEQYF	TGTGCCAGCAGCTTAAGCGGGAGGGCCGGGTCCTACGAGCAGTACTTC
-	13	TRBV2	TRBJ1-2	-	CASSRTGYGGYTF	TGTGCCAGCAGCCGAACAGGGTACGGTGGCTACACCTTC
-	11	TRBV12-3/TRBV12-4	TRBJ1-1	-	CASSMNTEAFF	TGTGCCAGCAGTATGAACACTGAAGCTTTCTTT
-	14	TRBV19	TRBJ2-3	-	CASSEWPSTDTQYF	TGTGCCAGTAGTGAATGGCCTAGCACAGATACGCAGTATTTT
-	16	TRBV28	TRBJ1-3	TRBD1	CASSFLQGGSGNTIYF	TGTGCCAGCAGTTTTTTGCAGGGGGGCTCTGGAAACACCATATATTTT
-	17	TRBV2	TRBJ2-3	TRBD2	CASSQTSGRVLPDTQYF	TGTGCCAGCAGTCAAACTAGCGGGAGGGTCTTACCAGATACGCAGTATTTT
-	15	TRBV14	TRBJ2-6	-	CASSHWSSGANVLTF	TGTGCCAGCAGCCACTGGTCGTCTGGGGCCAACGTCCTGACTTTC